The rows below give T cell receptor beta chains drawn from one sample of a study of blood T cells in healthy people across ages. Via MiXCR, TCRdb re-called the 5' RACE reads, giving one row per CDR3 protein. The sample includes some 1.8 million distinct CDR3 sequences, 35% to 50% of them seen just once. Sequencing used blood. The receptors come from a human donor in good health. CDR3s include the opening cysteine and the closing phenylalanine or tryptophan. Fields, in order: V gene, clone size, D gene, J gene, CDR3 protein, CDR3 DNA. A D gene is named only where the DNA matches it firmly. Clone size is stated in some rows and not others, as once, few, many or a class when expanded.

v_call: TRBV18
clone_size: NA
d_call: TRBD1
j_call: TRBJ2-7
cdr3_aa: CASSPEDRAYFYEQYF
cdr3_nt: TGTGCCAGCTCACCCGAAGACAGGGCCTACTTCTACGAGCAGTACTTC

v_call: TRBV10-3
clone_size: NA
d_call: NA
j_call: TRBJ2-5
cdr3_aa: CAISGTVEETQYF
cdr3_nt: TGTGCCATCAGTGGAACAGTGGAAGAGACCCAGTACTTC

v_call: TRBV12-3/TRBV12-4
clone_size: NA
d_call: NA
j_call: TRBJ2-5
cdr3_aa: CASSLGPSQTQYF
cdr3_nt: TGTGCCAGCAGTTTGGGCCCCTCCCAGACCCAGTACTTC

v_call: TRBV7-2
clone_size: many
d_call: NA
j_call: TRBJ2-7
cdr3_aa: CASSLSRRGEQYF
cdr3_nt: TGTGCCAGCAGCTTATCCCGTCGGGGCGAGCAGTACTTC

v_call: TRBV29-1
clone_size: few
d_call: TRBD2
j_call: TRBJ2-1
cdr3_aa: CSVDGARTSGNEQFF
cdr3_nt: TGCAGCGTTGACGGGGCGAGGACTAGCGGCAATGAGCAGTTCTTC

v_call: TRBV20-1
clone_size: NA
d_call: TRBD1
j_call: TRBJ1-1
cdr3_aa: CSAFSGTGVEAFF
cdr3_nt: TGCAGTGCTTTTTCCGGGACAGGAGTTGAAGCTTTCTTT

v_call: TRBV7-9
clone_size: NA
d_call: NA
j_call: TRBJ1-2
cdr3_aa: CASSLASGRGLDYGYTF
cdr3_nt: TGTGCCAGCAGCTTAGCTTCGGGCAGGGGCCTTGACTATGGCTACACCTTC

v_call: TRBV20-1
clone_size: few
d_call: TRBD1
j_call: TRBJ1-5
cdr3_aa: CSAMPSGTGFQPQHF
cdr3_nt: TGCAGTGCTATGCCCTCCGGGACAGGGTTCCAGCCCCAGCATTTT

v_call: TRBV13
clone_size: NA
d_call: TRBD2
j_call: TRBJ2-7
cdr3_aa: CASSLGLAGGTSYEQYF
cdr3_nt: TGTGCCAGCAGCTTAGGACTAGCGGGGGGAACCTCCTACGAGCAGTACTTC

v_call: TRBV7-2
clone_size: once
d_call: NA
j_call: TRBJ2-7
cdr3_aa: CASSLRGNGDEQYF
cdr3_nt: TGTGCCAGCAGCTTACGGGGAAATGGTGACGAGCAGTACTTC

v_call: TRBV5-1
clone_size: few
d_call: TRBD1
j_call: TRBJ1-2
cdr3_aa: CASSSGTDSDGYTF
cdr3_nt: TGCGCCAGCAGCTCAGGGACAGATAGTGACGGCTACACCTTC

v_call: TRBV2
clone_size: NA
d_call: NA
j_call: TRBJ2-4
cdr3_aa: CASSVSETLQYF
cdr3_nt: TGTGCCAGCAGTGTTTCAGAAACATTGCAGTACTTC

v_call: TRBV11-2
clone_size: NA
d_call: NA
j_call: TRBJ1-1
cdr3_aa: CASSPRVGGPRNTEAFF
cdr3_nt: TGTGCCAGCAGCCCCCGCGTAGGAGGCCCGAGAAACACTGAAGCTTTCTTT

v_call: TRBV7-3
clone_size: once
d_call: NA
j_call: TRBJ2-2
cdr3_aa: CASSSTTSFGGGELFF
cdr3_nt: TGTGCCAGCAGCTCCACTACTTCCTTCGGGGGCGGGGAGCTGTTTTTT

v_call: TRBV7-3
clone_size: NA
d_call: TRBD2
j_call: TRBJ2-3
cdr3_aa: CASSSVGGASTDTQYF
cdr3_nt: TGTGCCAGCAGCTCCGTCGGGGGGGCCTCCACAGATACGCAGTATTTT

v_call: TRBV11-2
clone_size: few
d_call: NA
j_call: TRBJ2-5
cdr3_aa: CASSLATGIIEQYF
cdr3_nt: TGTGCCAGCAGCTTAGCCACAGGGATAATAGAGCAGTACTTC

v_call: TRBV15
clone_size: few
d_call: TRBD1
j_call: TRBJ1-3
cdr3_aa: CATSAGTANTIYF
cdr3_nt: TGTGCCACCAGCGCGGGGACAGCGAACACCATATATTTT

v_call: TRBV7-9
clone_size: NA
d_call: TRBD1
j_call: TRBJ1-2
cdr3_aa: CASSSLMDREGNGYTF
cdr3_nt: TGTGCCAGCAGCTCGTTAATGGACAGGGAAGGCAATGGCTACACCTTC

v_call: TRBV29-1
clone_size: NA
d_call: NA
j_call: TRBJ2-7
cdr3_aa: CSVVVRRGTYEQYF
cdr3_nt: TGCAGCGTTGTTGTCAGACGGGGAACCTACGAGCAGTACTTC

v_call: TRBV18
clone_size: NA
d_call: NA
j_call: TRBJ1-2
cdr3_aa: CASSPRDTANYGYTF
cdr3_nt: TGTGCCAGCTCACCACGGGATACAGCTAACTATGGCTACACCTTC